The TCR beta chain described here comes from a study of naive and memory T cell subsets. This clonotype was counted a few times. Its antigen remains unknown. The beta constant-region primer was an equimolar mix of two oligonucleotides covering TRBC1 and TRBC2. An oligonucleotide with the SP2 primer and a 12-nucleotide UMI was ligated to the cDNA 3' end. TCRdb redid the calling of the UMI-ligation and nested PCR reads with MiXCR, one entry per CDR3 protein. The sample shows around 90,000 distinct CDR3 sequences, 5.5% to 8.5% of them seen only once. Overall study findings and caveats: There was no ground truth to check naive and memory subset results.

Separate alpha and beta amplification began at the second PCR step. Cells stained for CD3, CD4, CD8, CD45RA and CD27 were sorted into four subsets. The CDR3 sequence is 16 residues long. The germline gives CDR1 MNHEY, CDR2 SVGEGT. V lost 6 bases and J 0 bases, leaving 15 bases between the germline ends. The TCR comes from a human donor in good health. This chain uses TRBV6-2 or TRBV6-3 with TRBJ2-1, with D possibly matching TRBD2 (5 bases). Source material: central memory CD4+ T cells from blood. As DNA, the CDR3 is TGTGCCAGCAGACGGGAACTTGGAAGCTCCTACAATGAGCAGTTCTTC. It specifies CASRRELGSSYNEQFF.